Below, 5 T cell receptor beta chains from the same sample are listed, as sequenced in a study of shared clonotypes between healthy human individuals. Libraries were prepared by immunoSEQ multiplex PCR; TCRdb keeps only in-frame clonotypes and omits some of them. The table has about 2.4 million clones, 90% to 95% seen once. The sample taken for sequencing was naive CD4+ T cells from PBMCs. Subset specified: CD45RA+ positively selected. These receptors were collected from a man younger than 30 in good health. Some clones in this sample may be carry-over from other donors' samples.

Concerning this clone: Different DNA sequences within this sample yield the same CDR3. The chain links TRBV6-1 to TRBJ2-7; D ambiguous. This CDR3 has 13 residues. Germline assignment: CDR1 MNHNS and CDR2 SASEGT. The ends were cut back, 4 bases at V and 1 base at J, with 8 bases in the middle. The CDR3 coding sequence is TGTGCCAGCAGTGTGGCCGGATCCTACGAGCAGTACTTC. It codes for CASSVAGSYEQYF.

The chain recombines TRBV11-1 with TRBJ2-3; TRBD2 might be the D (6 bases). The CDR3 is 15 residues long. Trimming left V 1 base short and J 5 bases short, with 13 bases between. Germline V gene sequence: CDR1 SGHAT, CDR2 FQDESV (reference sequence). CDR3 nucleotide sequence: TGTGCCAGCAGCTTAGAGGGCGCGCGGGGAGATACGCAGTATTTT. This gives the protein CASSLEGARGDTQYF.

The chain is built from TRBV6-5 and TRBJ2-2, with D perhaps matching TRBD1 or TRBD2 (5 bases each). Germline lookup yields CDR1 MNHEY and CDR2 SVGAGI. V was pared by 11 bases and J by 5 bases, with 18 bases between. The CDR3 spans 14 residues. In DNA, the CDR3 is TGTGCCGGAGGACCTGGCTGGGGGACCGGGGAGCTGTTTTTT. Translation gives CAGGPGWGTGELFF.

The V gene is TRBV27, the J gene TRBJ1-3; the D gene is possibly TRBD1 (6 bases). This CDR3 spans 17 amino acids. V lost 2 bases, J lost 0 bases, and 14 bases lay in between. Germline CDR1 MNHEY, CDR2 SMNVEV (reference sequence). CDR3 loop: CASSLGGGGYSGNTIYF. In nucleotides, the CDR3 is TGTGCCAGCAGTTTAGGGGGCGGGGGCTACTCTGGAAACACCATATATTTT.

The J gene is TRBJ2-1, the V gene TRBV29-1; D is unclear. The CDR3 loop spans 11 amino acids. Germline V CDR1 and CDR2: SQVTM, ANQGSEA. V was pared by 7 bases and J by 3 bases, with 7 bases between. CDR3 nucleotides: TGCAGCGGTAAGGGCTACAATGAGCAGTTCTTC. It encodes CSGKGYNEQFF.